The next 32 T cell receptor beta chains were all read from a single sample in a study of response to subunit inactivated influenza vaccine. TCRdb used MiXCR to reprocess the RT-PCR reads, holding one entry per CDR3 protein. The data show about 650,000 distinct CDR3 sequences, 15% to 18% seen once. Sample: PBMCs from blood, taken about 12 days after vaccination. The source of these receptors is a man aged 50 to 60 who received an inactivated influenza vaccine.

There are a few counts of this clonotype. The rearrangement joins TRBV7-6 to TRBJ2-3; D ambiguous. V gave up 4 bases and J gave up 0 bases, with 11 bases separating them. CDR3 length: 15 amino acids. Germline-derived CDR1 and CDR2 are SGHVS and FNYEAQ. As DNA, the CDR3 is TGTGCCAGCAGCTCCCGCGATGCGAGCACAGATACGCAGTATTTT. Protein product: CASSSRDASTDTQYF. Based on the CDR3 plus reference TRBV7-6 and TRBJ2-3, the full variable domain is GAGVSQSPRYKVTKRGQDVALRCDPISGHVSLYWYRQALGQGPEFLTYFNYEAQQDKSGLPNDRFSAERPEGSISTLTIQRTEQRDSAMYRCASSSRDASTDTQYFGPGTRLTVL.

As to this clonotype: The junction departs from the called germline gene at one end, perhaps through a read error. The chain joins TRBV12-3 or TRBV12-4 to TRBJ2-6, with 8 nucleotides matching TRBD1. The CDR3 consists of 18 residues. The CDR3 sequence is CASCFGQGVLSGANVLTF. CDR3 nucleotides: TGTGCCAGCTGTTTCGGACAGGGTGTCTTATCTGGGGCCAACGTCCTGACTTTC.

The rearrangement uses TRBV7-2 and TRBJ2-7, with a possible D match to TRBD2 (5 bases). V dropped 2 bases and J dropped 3 bases, with 11 bases sitting between them. This CDR3 has 14 residues. Germline V gene data show CDR1 as SGHTA and CDR2 as FQGNSA. This CDR3 reads CASSLTREVYEQYF. CDR3 bases: TGTGCCAGCAGCTTAACGAGGGAAGTCTACGAGCAGTACTTC.

This chain joins TRBV7-9 and TRBJ1-4, with D unclear. CDR1 SEHNR and CDR2 FQNEAQ come from the germline V gene (reference sequence). CDR3 length: 16 residues. Between the trimmed V and J ends, which lost 0 bases and 3 bases, there was a span of 11 bases. The CDR3, as DNA: TGTGCCAGCAGCTTAGCTCGGGGATCGGCTAATGAAAAACTGTTTTTT. Translation gives CASSLARGSANEKLFF.

The chain combines TRBV20-1 with TRBJ1-6; D ambiguous. Trimming left V 3 bases short and J 6 bases short, with 9 bases between. The CDR3 runs to 13 residues. Looked up from germline, CDR1 is DFQATT and CDR2 is SNEGSKA (reference sequence). CDR3 in DNA: TGCAGTGCTAGGTCAACGGGTAATTCACCCCTCCACTTT. It is translated as CSARSTGNSPLHF.

This sequence joins TRBV6-5 and TRBJ1-4; no firm D call. This CDR3 spans 15 amino acids. Trimming took 4 bases from V and 3 from J, leaving 12 bases between them. Germline V gene lookup returns CDR1 MNHEY and CDR2 SVGAGI. The CDR3 is CASSCSGRPNEKLFF. The CDR3 bases are TGTGCCAGCAGTTGCTCTGGGAGACCTAATGAAAAACTGTTTTTT.

The CDR3 coding sequence is TGTGCCAGCAGCATAGGACAGGACTACGAGCAGTACTTC. Translation gives CASSIGQDYEQYF. The chain couples TRBV5-6 to TRBJ2-7; TRBD1 aligns across 7 bases. The germline CDR1 and CDR2 sequences are SGHDT and YYEEEE. The CDR3 has 13 amino acids. The V gene end was trimmed by 4 bases and the J gene end by 3 bases; junction bases not matched to a gene: 4.

The J gene is TRBJ1-3, the V gene TRBV6-2 or TRBV6-3, with 7 bases identical to TRBD1. After removal of 6 bases from V and 6 bases from J, the junction contained 14 bases not matched to a gene. There are 16 residues in the CDR3. Germline CDR1 is MNHEY and CDR2 is SVGEGT. The CDR3 nucleotides are TGTGCCAGCAGGCCGACCGGGACAGTCGACGAAAACACCATATATTTT. As protein: CASRPTGTVDENTIYF.

This clonotype was seen a handful of times. The chain recombines TRBV29-1 with TRBJ2-3; 9 bases line up with TRBD2. Germline CDR1 is SQVTM and CDR2 is ANQGSEA. The trim removed 6 bases at V and 4 bases at J, leaving 11 bases unmatched. The CDR3 runs 15 residues. The CDR3 bases are TGCAGCGTGACCCCGGCTAGCGGGGTTGCAGATACGCAGTATTTT. This encodes CSVTPASGVADTQYF.

The chain uses TRBV9 and TRBJ2-1, with a tentative D call TRBD2 (7 bases). CDR3 length: 15 residues. V was shortened by 3 bases and J by 4 bases, with 14 bases between the two germline ends. Looked up from germline, CDR1 is SGDLS and CDR2 is YYNGEE. The CDR3 sequence: CASSGGGGGYNEQFF. CDR3 nucleotides: TGTGCCAGCAGCGGCGGAGGGGGGGGGTACAATGAGCAGTTCTTC.

This clonotype was detected only a few times. The chain is built from TRBV29-1 and TRBJ2-3, with D unresolved. This CDR3 comprises 13 residues. CDR1 and CDR2 (germline): SQVTM, ANQGSEA. V gave up 5 bases and J gave up 11 bases, with 20 bases separating them. CDR3: CSVPWLGEIKQYF. CDR3 in DNA: TGCAGCGTTCCTTGGCTAGGCGAGATCAAGCAGTATTTT.

This clonotype was seen a handful of times. The chain employs TRBV6-6 and TRBJ2-4; D not resolved. The CDR3 length is 13 residues. The V and J ends lost 7 bases and 7 bases respectively, with 14 bases between them. CDR1 MNHNY and CDR2 SVGAGI come from the germline V gene (reference sequence). The CDR3 nucleotides are TGTGCCAGCACCGAACGCCTGGAGAACATTCAGTACTTC. Residues: CASTERLENIQYF.

V gene TRBV27 combines with J gene TRBJ1-4; 10 bases are shared with TRBD1. From germline, CDR1 is MNHEY and CDR2 SMNVEV (reference sequence). This CDR3 region has 17 residues. Trimming cost V 2 bases and J 8 bases; bases outside gene matches: 11. For the CDR3, the DNA is TGTGCCAGCAGTTTAGGATGGAGGGACAGGGGCTACGAAAAACTGTTTTTT. It specifies CASSLGWRDRGYEKLFF. Drawing the rest from reference TRBV27 and TRBJ1-4, the complete variable domain is EAQVTQNPRYLITVTGKKLTVTCSQNMNHEYMSWYRQDPGLGLRQIYYSMNVEVTDKGDVPEGYKVSRKEKRNFPLILESPSPNQTSLYFCASSLGWRDRGYEKLFFGSGTQLSVL.

The rearrangement links TRBV13 to TRBJ2-7; possible D gene TRBD1, 6 bases. CDR3 length: 14 residues. Trimming left V 0 bases short and J 4 bases short, with 10 bases between. Germline V gene sequence: CDR1 PRHDT, CDR2 FYEKMQ (reference sequence). This chain's CDR3 is CASSLGPGQYEQYF. The CDR3 nucleotides are TGTGCCAGCAGCTTAGGTCCAGGACAGTACGAGCAGTACTTC.

The V and J genes are TRBV7-2 and TRBJ2-5; TRBD1 agrees at 7 bases. V was clipped by 5 bases and J by 5 bases; unmatched bases: 8. Germline CDR1 SGHTA, CDR2 FQGNSA. The CDR3 contains 14 residues. DNA for the CDR3: TGTGCCAGCAGCCCACAGGGGATGATGGAGACCCAGTACTTC. Protein: CASSPQGMMETQYF.

This clonotype was detected only once. The V call is TRBV2, the J call TRBJ1-5, with D unresolved. There are 14 residues in the CDR3. V lost 5 bases, J lost 5 bases, and 13 bases lay in between. The germline gives CDR1 SNHLY, CDR2 FYNNEI. The CDR3, as DNA: TGTGCCAGCAGTAGGGCTTTCAGAGATCAGCCCCAGCATTTT. Its protein is CASSRAFRDQPQHF.

CDR3 residues: CASSESGSGKLFF. CDR3 DNA: TGCGCCAGCAGTGAGTCGGGATCTGGAAAGCTGTTTTTT. This chain joins TRBV10-1 and TRBJ2-2; D is uncertain. Trimming took 0 bases from V and 12 from J, leaving 11 bases between them. Germline CDR1 and CDR2: WNHNN and SYGVQD (reference sequence). This CDR3 region has 13 residues.

A few counts support this clonotype. The V and J genes are TRBV5-5 and TRBJ1-5; D remains unclear. This CDR3 has 14 amino acids. CDR1 is SGHKS and CDR2 is YYEKEE in the germline V gene (reference sequence). Between the trimmed V and J ends, which lost 4 bases and 2 bases, there was a span of 10 bases. The CDR3 loop is CASSPDGGNQPQHF. The DNA of the CDR3 is TGTGCCAGCAGCCCGGACGGTGGCAATCAGCCCCAGCATTTT.

J is TRBJ2-1 and V is TRBV5-1; TRBD2 agrees at 11 bases. V gave up 2 bases and J gave up 7 bases; unmatched junction bases: 2. The CDR3 spans 14 residues. The germline CDR1 and CDR2 sequences are SGHRS and YFSETQ. The CDR3 protein is CASSFRTSGNEQFF. Written as DNA, the CDR3 is TGCGCCAGCAGCTTTAGGACTAGCGGGAATGAGCAGTTCTTC.

The V gene is TRBV24-1, the J gene TRBJ2-5; D possibly corresponds to TRBD1 (6 bases). Germline-derived CDR1 and CDR2 are KGHDR and SFDVKD. This CDR3 is built from 20 residues. V lost 0 bases and J 0 bases, leaving 22 bases between the germline ends. The CDR3 DNA reads as TGTGCCACCAGTGATTTGTCCAGGGGATCAGGAGGAGGCTACCAAGAGACCCAGTACTTC. Translated, it gives CATSDLSRGSGGGYQETQYF.

This clonotype was counted at least ten times. V and J are TRBV29-1 and TRBJ2-1, with D possibly matching TRBD1 (5 bases). This CDR3 has 12 residues. The V gene's germline CDR1 is SQVTM and CDR2 ANQGSEA. Trimming stripped 7 bases from V and 1 base from J, with 8 bases between. DNA for the CDR3: TGCAGCGCTGACAGTTCCTACAATGAGCAGTTCTTC. This encodes CSADSSYNEQFF.

This clonotype was seen once. The gene calls are TRBV20-1 and TRBJ2-7; 9 positions agree with TRBD1. The CDR3 consists of 13 residues. V shed 3 bases and J 6 bases; nucleotides not matched to a gene: 6. Germline values: CDR1 DFQATT, CDR2 SNEGSKA (reference sequence). The CDR3 DNA sequence: TGCAGTGCTAGCTACAGGGGGCTTGGCGAGCAGTACTTC. Its protein product is CSASYRGLGEQYF.

The V call is TRBV11-2, the J call TRBJ2-1; 8 bases are shared with TRBD2. Germline values: CDR1 SGHAT, CDR2 FQNNGV. The CDR3 extends over 14 amino acids. With V trimmed by 1 base and J by 9 bases, 5 bases remained unmatched. The CDR3 DNA follows: TGTGCCAGCAGCTTAGCCCTAGCGGGTTTTGAGCAGTTCTTC. This gives the protein CASSLALAGFEQFF. The entire variable domain, with the rest obtained from reference TRBV11-2 and TRBJ2-1, is as follows: EAGVAQSPRYKIIEKRQSVAFWCNPISGHATLYWYQQILGQGPKLLIQFQNNGVVDDSQLPKDRFSAERLKGVDSTLKIQPAKLEDSAVYLCASSLALAGFEQFFGPGTRLTVL.

Many counts were recorded for this clonotype. The genes are TRBV7-8 and TRBJ2-3, with a tentative D call TRBD1 (5 bases). CDR1 is SGHVS and CDR2 is FQNEAQ in the germline V gene. The germline V and J ends were trimmed by 2 bases and 4 bases, with 16 bases remaining between them. The CDR3 spans 16 residues. The chain's CDR3 is CASSLTRHRGSDTQYF. CDR3 nucleotides: TGTGCCAGCAGCTTAACCCGTCATAGGGGATCAGATACGCAGTATTTT.

The chain has TRBV12-3 or TRBV12-4 and TRBJ1-1; D possibly corresponds to TRBD1 (6 bases). V gave up 4 bases and J gave up 2 bases, with 17 bases separating them. The CDR3 runs 16 residues. The CDR3 loop is CASSWGGQSYNTEAFF. The DNA of the CDR3 is TGTGCCAGCAGTTGGGGGGGGCAAAGTTATAACACTGAAGCTTTCTTT.

The chain carries TRBV5-1 and TRBJ2-7; no clear D. This CDR3 region has 12 residues. V shed 7 bases and J shed 0 bases, with 8 bases lying between them. Germline V gene sequence: CDR1 SGHRS, CDR2 YFSETQ. The CDR3 DNA reads as TGCGCCAGCGCCGATAGCTCCTACGAGCAGTACTTC. This encodes CASADSSYEQYF.

The genes are TRBV20-1 and TRBJ2-5; TRBD1 might be the D (5 bases). Trimming removed 3 bases at V and 1 base at J, with 6 bases between. This CDR3 comprises 12 residues. Germline CDR1 and CDR2: DFQATT and SNEGSKA (reference sequence). Written as DNA, the CDR3 is TGCAGTGCTAGGGGGCCCCAAGAGACCCAGTACTTC. It encodes CSARGPQETQYF.

There are many counts of this clonotype. This rearrangement joins TRBV5-5 to TRBJ2-5; D may be TRBD2 (5 bases). From germline, CDR1 is SGHKS and CDR2 YYEKEE (reference sequence). The CDR3 sequence is 14 residues long. Deletions cut 0 bases from V and 1 base from J, with 7 bases between. The CDR3 nucleotides are TGTGCCAGCAGCTTGGTCCGGGGCCAAGAGACCCAGTACTTC. Its protein is CASSLVRGQETQYF.

CDR3 DNA: TGCAGTGCTAGGGAACCACAGGGTTACGAGCAGTACTTC. This translates into CSAREPQGYEQYF. The rearrangement links TRBV20-1 to TRBJ2-7; a weak D match, TRBD1 (6 bases). The CDR3 covers 13 residues. Germline V CDR1 and CDR2: DFQATT, SNEGSKA (reference sequence). Trimming shortened V by 3 bases and J by 4 bases, and 13 bases separated the two germline ends.

The V gene is TRBV5-1, the J gene TRBJ2-7; TRBD1 is a possible D gene (6 bases). The CDR3 is 16 residues long. Trimming left V 5 bases short and J 4 bases short, with 22 bases between. Looked up from germline, CDR1 is SGHRS and CDR2 is YFSETQ. As DNA, the CDR3 is TGCGCCAGCAGGCAAGGACAGTTCACCGGAGCTTACGAGCAGTACTTC. Translated, it gives CASRQGQFTGAYEQYF.

This clonotype was seen more than once but under ten times. This chain links TRBV28 with TRBJ2-3; 7 bases fit TRBD2. Unmatched junction bases numbered 13, after V lost 10 bases and J lost 0 bases. From germline, CDR1 is MDHEN and CDR2 SYDVKM. The CDR3 extends over 16 amino acids. The CDR3 is CATYLRGLSSTDTQYF. In DNA form, the CDR3 reads TGTGCCACCTATTTAAGGGGACTATCTAGCACAGATACGCAGTATTTT.

The rearrangement uses TRBV10-3 and TRBJ1-5, with 10 bases that match TRBD1. Germline assignment: CDR1 ENHRY and CDR2 SYGVKD. This CDR3 region has 15 residues. The V and J ends lost 5 bases and 1 base, in that order; junction bases with no gene match: 2. CDR3 DNA: TGTGCCATCAGTCCGGGACAGGGGAGCAATCAGCCCCAGCATTTT. Translation: CAISPGQGSNQPQHF.